The clone carrying this TCR beta chain was seen just once. The data belong to a study of beta chain features in type 1 diabetes. As every portion of the isolated RNA was reverse transcribed, the sequencing read expressed TCRB transcripts. Sequenced by immunoSEQ multiplex PCR; TCRdb stores in-frame clones only, minus some. This sample has under 950,000 clones, with about a sixth found just once. Germline trimming cut 1 base from V and 5 bases from J; bases unmatched to any gene: 7. The CDR3 spans 16 residues. Per germline, CDR1 MGHRA and CDR2 YSYEKL. V is TRBV4-1 and J is TRBJ2-5; 10 nucleotides align to TRBD1. The material sequenced was naive CD4+ T cells from blood. This clonotype was obtained from a woman aged 18-29 years in good health. The CDR3 bases are TGCGCCAGCAGCCAAGCCGACAGGGGGCGGGGGGAGACCCAGTACTTC. The encoded protein is CASSQADRGRGETQYF.